This T cell receptor beta chain was identified in a study of blood T cells in healthy people across ages. Primed by a sample-barcoded 5' primer and a J-beta primer mix, a second PCR proceeded for roughly 7 to 12 cycles. TCRdb used MiXCR to reprocess the 5' RACE reads, holding one entry per CDR3 protein. The data show 800,000 or so distinct CDR3 sequences, around 25% seen once. This clonotype was counted between two and nine times. This CDR3 is built from 15 residues. These data were likewise used in another study, on T cells of mothers and their children. That report notes: Per 15 ul, 1.5 ug of RNA was used, with all extracted RNA going into cDNA synthesis. No T cell clones of persistent microchimeric origin were detected.

This receptor was identified in a boy younger than 18 in good health. The chain has TRBV21-1 and TRBJ2-7; the D segment call TRBD1 is taken from the table without a DNA check. TRBV21-1 has pseudogene status. The sequencing sample was made of blood. In DNA, the CDR3 is TGTGCCAGCAGCAAGGAGGACAGCTTCTCCTACGAGCAGTACTTC. Encoded protein: CASSKEDSFSYEQYF.